The rows below give T cell receptor beta chains drawn from one sample of a study of T cell responses to AZD1222 COVID-19 vaccine. The table came from immunoSEQ multiplex PCR; TCRdb's copy has only in-frame clones and leaves some out. This table holds 95,000 to 110,000 clones, 92% found once. The source was peripheral blood, collected 28 days after the second AZD1222 dose. The receptors shown here come from an adult who received the AZD1222 COVID-19 vaccine. Each CDR3 is given with its conserved first and last residue. Part of the rows lack a size; the others show once, few, many or a class for expanded clones.

>TRBJ1-2|once|TRBV5-1|14
CASSLRGQNYGYTF
>TRBJ2-1|-|TRBV9|15
CASSVAGTRDDEQFF
>TRBJ1-1|-|TRBV18|16
CASSPRRGNMNTEAFF
>TRBJ2-5|-|TRBV3-1/TRBV3-2|17
CASSQGYWGFGQETQYF
>TRBJ1-6|-|TRBV7-9|17
CASSSGALGSYNSPLHF
>TRBJ1-2|-|TRBV18|16
CASSPDPGAGSYGYTF
>TRBJ2-3|-|TRBV3-1/TRBV3-2|18
CASSQTDGAGGPTDTQYF
>TRBJ2-5|-|TRBV7-3|17
CASSPGAGGVIQETQYF
>TRBJ1-6|-|TRBV7-9|15
CASSLGTGFYSPLHF
>TRBJ2-3|-|TRBV7-9|16
CASSLGFLQGSDTQYF
>TRBJ2-3|-|TRBV10-1|16
CASSEQSTSGADTQYF
>TRBJ1-6|few|TRBV5-4|15
CASSSRDRANSPLHF
>TRBJ1-1|-|TRBV3-1/TRBV3-2|14
CASSQGGWGTEAFF
>TRBJ2-1|-|TRBV2|11
CASTRNNEQFF
>TRBJ1-1|-|TRBV11-3|16
CASSLYPRLTNTEAFF
>TRBJ2-5|-|TRBV5-1|15
CASSLASILQETQYF
>TRBJ2-4|-|TRBV5-1|15
CASSSTGGRENIQYF
>TRBJ2-1|once|TRBV5-4|15
CASSLEGTVDNEQFF
>TRBJ2-2|-|TRBV9|14
CASMQGQGTGELFF
>TRBJ2-7|-|TRBV28|14
CASSLWDSINEQYF
>TRBJ1-2|-|TRBV19|18
CASSIRGMGQGPRSSYTF
>TRBJ2-2|-|TRBV4-1|16
CASSQDNGRASGELFF
>TRBJ1-2|-|TRBV28|14
CASRRPGQSYGYTF
>TRBJ1-5|-|TRBV19|15
CASSRDRGGNQPQHF
>TRBJ2-1|once|TRBV4-2|17
CASSQGKSGTGYNEQFF
>TRBJ1-4|few|TRBV2|15
CASSPTGTGEIGLFF
>TRBJ2-3|-|TRBV6-5|13
CASKPGYTDTQYF
>TRBJ1-5|-|TRBV4-1|16
CASSQVGGQGNQPQHF
>TRBJ2-3|-|TRBV7-2|14
CASSLLQGTDTQYF
>TRBJ1-1|-|TRBV24-1|13
CATDKGPSTEAFF
>TRBJ1-5|-|TRBV7-9|15
CASSLEGNSNQPQHF
>TRBJ1-1|few|TRBV29-1|14
CSVAWTGSSTEAFF
>TRBJ2-3|once|TRBV14|15
CASSPGYYRGNTQYF
>TRBJ2-7|few|TRBV5-1|16
CASSLAGDRGRYEQYF
>TRBJ1-5|-|TRBV2|12
CASRLINQPQHF
>TRBJ1-5|-|TRBV7-3|16
CASSLIFGTSNQPQHF
>TRBJ1-6|-|TRBV5-1|16
CASSLALGQGTSPLHF
>TRBJ2-3|once|TRBV19|12
CASSGATDTQYF
>TRBJ1-1|-|TRBV7-2|15
CASSPDRGRNTEAFF
>TRBJ1-1|-|TRBV12-3/TRBV12-4|12
CASSLNVAEAFF
>TRBJ2-3|-|TRBV3-1/TRBV3-2|15
CASSQTSGGTDTQYF
>TRBJ1-1|-|TRBV11-2|13
CASSLVDQTEAFF
>TRBJ1-5|-|TRBV6-2/TRBV6-3|14
CASSGGAWQEPQHF
>TRBJ1-5|-|TRBV30|13
CAWSQSSNQPQHF
>TRBJ1-5|-|TRBV28|15
CASSHPAVSNQPQHF
>TRBJ1-4|-|TRBV15|18
CATSRGGGQHSLNEKLFF
>TRBJ2-1|-|TRBV6-6|11
CASSTSDEQFF
>TRBJ1-1|-|TRBV20-1|14
CSASKGQVTDEAFF
>TRBJ2-2|-|TRBV4-1|19
CASSQVHPPSGMNTGELFF
>TRBJ2-1|-|TRBV7-9|16
CASSLALTDNNNEQFF
>TRBJ1-2|-|TRBV5-1|14
CASSSREAGYGYTF
>TRBJ1-5|-|TRBV28|15
CASISPARSNQPQHF
>TRBJ2-7|-|TRBV27|12
CASSTSGIEQYF